This T cell receptor (beta chain) was retrieved from a study of spatial heterogeneity in lung cancer. Study-wide results and limits: Tumors with more nonsynonymous mutations had more expanded intratumoral alpha and beta TCRs.

TCRdb re-called the 5' RACE reads with MiXCR, one entry per CDR3 protein. The sample contains fewer than 15,000 distinct CDR3 sequences, about 3% of which appear only once. This clonotype has at least ten counts. The antigen is unknown. Time point denoted: sample taken at primary tumor resection. The sequence was obtained from a male donor with early-stage non-small cell lung cancer. Sequenced material: lung tumor tissue, taken at surgery.

Here the CDR3 DNA reads TGCAGTGCCCAAGAGACGGGGAGAGTCTCCTACGAGCAGTACTTC. It codes for CSAQETGRVSYEQYF. J is TRBJ2-7 and V is TRBV20-1; D perhaps matches TRBD2 (5 bases). There are 15 residues in the CDR3. Germline assignment: CDR1 DFQATT and CDR2 SNEGSKA (reference sequence). With 6 bases removed from V and 0 bases from J, the gap between germline ends came to 18 bases.